The rows below give T cell receptor beta chains drawn from one sample of a study of PD-1 blockade in classical Hodgkin lymphoma. This table comes from immunoSEQ multiplex PCR, and its TCRdb copy is limited to in-frame clones, with some not included. The data hold tens of thousands of clones, with about 88% observed a single time. Sequences were derived from CD4+ T cells from blood, sampled before the fourth cycle of nivolumab. Receptor source: a human donor with classical Hodgkin lymphoma. The conserved cysteine and the conserved F or W are not part of the CDR3 here. D genes are given only for firm matches.

d_call: NA
cdr3_length: 13
v_call: TRBV2
j_call: TRBJ2-3
cdr3_aa: ASSEARYSTDTQY

d_call: NA
cdr3_length: 14
v_call: TRBV9
j_call: TRBJ2-2
cdr3_aa: ASSPSGGLNTGELF

d_call: NA
cdr3_length: 13
v_call: TRBV6-5
j_call: TRBJ1-1
cdr3_aa: ASSYAGTVNTEAF

d_call: NA
cdr3_length: 12
v_call: TRBV29-1
j_call: TRBJ1-1
cdr3_aa: SVEMGLTNTEAF

d_call: NA
cdr3_length: 14
v_call: TRBV21-1
j_call: TRBJ1-3
cdr3_aa: ASSKAGRSSGNTIY

d_call: NA
cdr3_length: 12
v_call: TRBV5-1
j_call: TRBJ2-3
cdr3_aa: ASSNGGRKLSQY

d_call: NA
cdr3_length: 13
v_call: TRBV5-1
j_call: TRBJ2-1
cdr3_aa: ASSAGLVSYNEQF

d_call: NA
cdr3_length: 9
v_call: TRBV28
j_call: TRBJ1-4
cdr3_aa: ASMNTEKLF

d_call: NA
cdr3_length: 12
v_call: TRBV5-1
j_call: TRBJ1-3
cdr3_aa: ASRSQGGWDTIY

d_call: NA
cdr3_length: 13
v_call: TRBV27
j_call: TRBJ1-6
cdr3_aa: ASTIGARGNSPLH

d_call: TRBD2
cdr3_length: 14
v_call: TRBV11-2
j_call: TRBJ2-7
cdr3_aa: ASSPGLAGRSYEQY

d_call: NA
cdr3_length: 13
v_call: TRBV5-6
j_call: TRBJ2-2
cdr3_aa: ASSLGGTGAGELF

d_call: TRBD1
cdr3_length: 17
v_call: TRBV9
j_call: TRBJ2-6
cdr3_aa: ASSVSLDRGQSGANVLT

d_call: TRBD1
cdr3_length: 13
v_call: TRBV10-2
j_call: TRBJ1-2
cdr3_aa: ASSADRVVTYGYT

d_call: NA
cdr3_length: 12
v_call: TRBV5-1
j_call: TRBJ2-1
cdr3_aa: ASSPKAHYNEQF

d_call: NA
cdr3_length: 12
v_call: TRBV5-1
j_call: TRBJ2-5
cdr3_aa: ASSLGQGMETQY

d_call: NA
cdr3_length: 11
v_call: TRBV7-6
j_call: TRBJ2-5
cdr3_aa: ASSLPGQETQY

d_call: TRBD2
cdr3_length: 16
v_call: TRBV7-2
j_call: TRBJ2-1
cdr3_aa: ASSLRGTSGRAFDEQF

d_call: TRBD2
cdr3_length: 14
v_call: TRBV7-3
j_call: TRBJ2-3
cdr3_aa: ASSFTSGSVTDTQY

d_call: TRBD1
cdr3_length: 13
v_call: TRBV7-8
j_call: TRBJ2-7
cdr3_aa: ASSLGTGGPYEQY

d_call: TRBD1
cdr3_length: 13
v_call: TRBV19
j_call: TRBJ2-5
cdr3_aa: ASAPRDRGLETQY

d_call: TRBD1
cdr3_length: 17
v_call: TRBV13
j_call: TRBJ1-4
cdr3_aa: ASSAFSEGARGTNEKLF

d_call: NA
cdr3_length: 11
v_call: TRBV5-8
j_call: TRBJ2-7
cdr3_aa: ASSLDMGYEQY

d_call: NA
cdr3_length: 12
v_call: TRBV19
j_call: TRBJ2-5
cdr3_aa: ASSSSGYQETQY

d_call: TRBD1
cdr3_length: 14
v_call: TRBV7-8
j_call: TRBJ2-7
cdr3_aa: ASSLNRGQGLHEQY

d_call: TRBD2
cdr3_length: 14
v_call: TRBV5-1
j_call: TRBJ2-3
cdr3_aa: ASSPGLAGGTDTQY

d_call: TRBD2
cdr3_length: 11
v_call: TRBV27
j_call: TRBJ2-7
cdr3_aa: ASSLREGHEQY

d_call: TRBD1
cdr3_length: 14
v_call: TRBV18
j_call: TRBJ2-6
cdr3_aa: ASSPSGGSGANVLT

d_call: TRBD1
cdr3_length: 11
v_call: TRBV10-3
j_call: TRBJ2-5
cdr3_aa: AIRGTGSETQY

d_call: NA
cdr3_length: 15
v_call: TRBV5-1
j_call: TRBJ2-1
cdr3_aa: ASSSVGGALLNNEQF

d_call: TRBD1
cdr3_length: 13
v_call: TRBV25-1
j_call: TRBJ2-3
cdr3_aa: ASSEWGQGTDTQY

d_call: NA
cdr3_length: 14
v_call: TRBV11-2
j_call: TRBJ2-6
cdr3_aa: ASSSDSLSGANVLT